The 7 T cell receptor beta chains listed next were all sequenced from one sample in a study of T cell responses to AZD1222 COVID-19 vaccine. TCRdb's table, derived via immunoSEQ multiplex PCR, lists solely in-frame clones and lacks some. The repertoire consists of some 170,000 clones, with over 85% occurring once and the leading ten covering around 2.6%. Specimen: peripheral blood, collected on day 0 of AZD1222 vaccination. The receptors derive from an adult in good health.

The count of this clone is one. The rearrangement joins TRBV19 to TRBJ2-1, with 8 bases identical to TRBD2. Trimming at V came to 6 bases and at J to 4 bases, leaving 8 bases not matched to a gene. The CDR3 runs 15 residues. The germline V gene encodes CDR1 LNHDA and CDR2 SQIVND (reference sequence). The CDR3 DNA follows: TGTGCCAGTAGATGGATGGCGGGGGGATACAATGAGCAGTTCTTC. It codes for CASRWMAGGYNEQFF. The full variable domain, with the rest looked up from reference TRBV19 and TRBJ2-1, is DGGITQSPKYLFRKEGQNVTLSCEQNLNHDAMYWYRQDPGQGLRLIYYSQIVNDFQKGDIAEGYSVSREKKESFPLTVTSAQKNPTAFYLCASRWMAGGYNEQFFGPGTRLTVL.

The rearrangement joins TRBV27 to TRBJ2-1; 7 nucleotides line up with TRBD2. Germline V lookup: CDR1 MNHEY, CDR2 SMNVEV (reference sequence). Trimming cost V 2 bases and J 3 bases; bases outside gene matches: 1. This CDR3 is 14 amino acids long. The chain's CDR3 is CASSLLAVYNEQFF. CDR3 DNA: TGTGCCAGCAGTTTACTAGCGGTCTACAATGAGCAGTTCTTC.

The V gene is TRBV3-1 (or the pseudogene TRBV3-2), the J gene TRBJ2-5; 9 positions match TRBD2. This CDR3 is 17 amino acids long. Losses at the gene ends were 1 base for V and 5 bases for J; bases not matched to a gene: 11. CDR1 is LGHDT, CDR2 YNNKEL, per germline (reference sequence). The CDR3 DNA reads TGTGCCAGCAGCCAAGGGCCCCGCGGGAGGGCCTTGGAGACCCAGTACTTC. Translated: CASSQGPRGRALETQYF.

This chain links TRBV19 with TRBJ1-3; no definite D call. The CDR3 length is 15 residues. Deletions cut 4 bases from V and 4 bases from J, with 14 bases between. Germline CDR1 LNHDA, CDR2 SQIVND (reference sequence). CDR3 DNA: TGTGCCAGTAGTACCCCTGGGTGGCTCGGAAACACCATATATTTT. Translating it yields CASSTPGWLGNTIYF.

The chain links TRBV3-1 (or the pseudogene TRBV3-2) to TRBJ2-7; 7 bases fit TRBD1. V shed 4 bases and J 2 bases; nucleotides not matched to a gene: 5. This CDR3 region has 14 residues. In germline, CDR1 is LGHDT, CDR2 YNNKEL (reference sequence). This CDR3 reads CASSLGQATYEQYF. The CDR3 nucleotides are TGTGCCAGCAGCCTTGGACAGGCTACCTACGAGCAGTACTTC.

This chain connects TRBV6-2 or TRBV6-3 to TRBJ2-5; 13 positions agree with TRBD2. CDR1 and CDR2 from the germline V gene are MNHEY and SVGEGT. V lost 1 base to trimming and J lost 6 bases; unmatched junction nucleotides: 5. The CDR3 loop spans 16 amino acids. CDR3: CASSYWGLAGKKTQYF. CDR3 sequence (DNA): TGTGCCAGCAGTTACTGGGGACTAGCGGGAAAGAAGACCCAGTACTTC.

This sequence joins TRBV2 and TRBJ1-2; maybe TRBD1 (5 bases). Germline values: CDR1 SNHLY, CDR2 FYNNEI. Trimming took off 3 bases at V and 7 bases at J, with 9 bases between the two ends. This CDR3 contains 12 residues. Here the CDR3 reads CASSDRVRGYTF. DNA of the CDR3: TGTGCCAGCAGTGACAGGGTGCGTGGCTACACCTTC.